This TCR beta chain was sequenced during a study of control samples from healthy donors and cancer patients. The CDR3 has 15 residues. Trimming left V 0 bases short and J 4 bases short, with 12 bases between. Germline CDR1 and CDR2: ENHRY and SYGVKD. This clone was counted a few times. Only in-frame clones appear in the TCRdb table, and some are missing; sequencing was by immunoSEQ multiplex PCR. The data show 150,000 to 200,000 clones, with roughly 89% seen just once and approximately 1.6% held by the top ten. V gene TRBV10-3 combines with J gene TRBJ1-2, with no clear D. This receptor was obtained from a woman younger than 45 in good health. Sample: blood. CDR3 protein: CAISESAGLPYGYTF. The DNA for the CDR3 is TGTGCCATCAGTGAGTCGGCAGGCCTTCCCTATGGCTACACCTTC.